Below are 4 T cell receptor beta chains sequenced from a single sample in a study of early T cells in non-severe SARS-CoV-2 infection. TCRdb re-called the 5' RACE reads with MiXCR, one entry per CDR3 protein. Of 30,000 to 35,000 distinct CDR3 sequences listed, around 7% were seen once; the top ten hold approximately 2.7%. Sequenced material: whole blood. These receptor sequences come from an adult who was a healthcare worker with PCR-confirmed SARS-CoV-2 infection or an uninfected control (not recorded which).

This chain links TRBV11-3 with TRBJ2-5, with a tentative D call TRBD1 (6 bases). Germline CDR1 SGHNT, CDR2 YENEEA. CDR3 size: 14 residues. Trimming removed 5 bases from V and 5 bases from J, with 15 bases in between. CDR3 in amino acids: CASSERTVGETQYF. Written as DNA, the CDR3 is TGTGCCAGCAGCGAGAGGACAGTGGGCGAGACCCAGTACTTC. Looking up the rest from reference TRBV11-3 and TRBJ2-5 gives the full variable domain: EAGVVQSPRYKIIEKKQPVAFWCNPISGHNTLYWYLQNLGQGPELLIRYENEEAVDDSQLPKDRFSAERLKGVDSTLKIQPAELGDSAVYLCASSERTVGETQYFGPGTRLLVL.

This clonotype was counted many times. The V gene is TRBV29-1, the J gene TRBJ2-1; the D is unclear. The CDR3 totals 12 residues. CDR1 and CDR2 from the germline V gene are SQVTM and ANQGSEA. The V end was cut by 0 bases, the J end by 12 bases, with 12 bases between. CDR3 DNA: TGCAGCGTTGAAGATGGGTGGAAAGGGCAGTTCTTC. It is translated as CSVEDGWKGQFF.

Ten or more counts support this clonotype. The chain uses TRBV19 and TRBJ1-6, with D perhaps matching TRBD1 (6 bases). CDR1 is LNHDA, CDR2 SQIVND, per germline (reference sequence). V was pared by 6 bases and J by 7 bases, with 13 bases between. CDR3 length: 14 residues. The CDR3 here is CASSRDTPNSPLHF. In DNA form, the CDR3 reads TGTGCCAGTAGCCGGGACACTCCGAATTCACCCCTCCACTTT.

The table lists this clonotype with many counts. The rearrangement links TRBV27 to TRBJ1-1; a weak D match, TRBD1 (6 bases). Trimming removed 3 bases at V and 10 bases at J, with 15 bases between. The CDR3 extends over 13 amino acids. Germline V gene data show CDR1 as MNHEY and CDR2 as SMNVEV (reference sequence). The CDR3 here is CASSLETGSPAFF. In DNA, the CDR3 is TGTGCCAGCAGTTTGGAGACAGGTTCACCAGCTTTCTTT.